The 6 T cell receptor beta chains below were found in one sample sequenced in a study of T cells in Graves' hyperthyroidism and ophthalmopathy. Researchers took RNA transcripts and amplified the TCR beta CDR3 regions from them. HTBI primers were employed in a first-round RT-PCR of the TCR CDR3. Each CDR3 protein is one row after TCRdb ran MiXCR on the multiplex PCR reads. The sample has 300,000 to 350,000 distinct CDR3 sequences, roughly 18% seen once. The sequencing sample was made of blood. All receptors come from a woman aged 50 to 60 with Graves' hyperthyroidism.

V and J are TRBV19 and TRBJ2-2, with unresolved D. The CDR3 sequence is 14 residues long. V lost 6 bases and J lost 0, with 8 bases in between. The germline V gene encodes CDR1 LNHDA and CDR2 SQIVND (reference sequence). CDR3 region: CASRVSPNTGELFF. The CDR3 DNA is TGTGCCAGTAGAGTCTCACCGAACACCGGGGAGCTGTTTTTT.

This clonotype was counted many times. CDR3 in amino acids: CASSLNPGRSTGELFF. The DNA for the CDR3 is TGTGCCAGCAGTTTAAACCCCGGGCGGAGCACCGGGGAGCTGTTTTTT. The J gene is TRBJ2-2, the V gene TRBV28; D gene uncertain. The CDR3 has 16 amino acids. Germline-derived CDR1 and CDR2 are MDHEN and SYDVKM. V gave up 2 bases and J gave up 4 bases, with 14 bases separating them. The variable domain in full, completed from reference TRBV28 and TRBJ2-2, reads DVKVTQSSRYLVKRTGEKVFLECVQDMDHENMFWYRQDPGLGLRLIYFSYDVKMKEKGDIPEGYSVSREKKERFSLILESASTNQTSMYLCASSLNPGRSTGELFFGEGSRLTVL.

This clonotype was seen a handful of times. The V call is TRBV18, the J call TRBJ2-1, with D perhaps being TRBD1 or TRBD2 (8 bases each). Germline CDR1 KGHSH, CDR2 LQKENI. Trimming cost V 3 bases and J 0 bases, with 24 bases left between them. This CDR3 has 20 amino acids. This CDR3 is CASSPGGGTGPPGSYNEQFF. The CDR3 DNA follows: TGTGCCAGCTCACCCGGGGGGGGGACAGGCCCCCCTGGCTCCTACAATGAGCAGTTCTTC.

This clonotype has only a few counts. The chain joins TRBV12-3 or TRBV12-4 to TRBJ1-5; D perhaps matches TRBD1 (5 bases). The CDR3 is made up of 15 amino acids. V shed 3 bases and J shed 1 base, with 10 bases lying between them. CDR3 loop: CASSFRAGSNQPQHF. CDR3 bases: TGTGCCAGCAGTTTCAGGGCTGGGAGCAATCAGCCCCAGCATTTT.

Ten or more counts support this clonotype. This sequence joins TRBV29-1 and TRBJ1-2; D remains ambiguous. The CDR3 is made up of 15 amino acids. CDR1 and CDR2 (germline): SQVTM, ANQGSEA. The ends were cut back, 3 bases at V and 1 base at J, with 15 bases in the middle. The CDR3 sequence is CSVDRQPESNYGYTF. Written as DNA, the CDR3 is TGCAGCGTTGATAGGCAGCCAGAAAGTAACTATGGCTACACCTTC. The entire variable domain, with the rest obtained from reference TRBV29-1 and TRBJ1-2, is as follows: SAVISQKPSRDICQRGTSLTIQCQVDSQVTMMFWYRQQPGQSLTLIATANQGSEATYESGFVIDKFPISRPNLTFSTLTVSNMSPEDSSIYLCSVDRQPESNYGYTFGSGTRLTVV.

This clonotype was seen many times. The chain combines TRBV6-1 with TRBJ2-5; the D is unclear. This CDR3 is built from 12 residues. Between the trimmed V and J ends, which lost 2 bases and 5 bases, there was a span of 6 bases. Per the germline V gene, CDR1 is MNHNS and CDR2 is SASEGT. Here the CDR3 DNA reads TGTGCCAGCAGTGAATGGGTGGAGACCCAGTACTTC. Protein: CASSEWVETQYF.